Included here is one TCR beta chain sequence, with context. This entry comes from a study of blood T cell repertoires in COVID-19. Overall study: Sample material is recorded as cDNA or gDNA derived from T cells, B-cell-depleted T cells, or PBMCs.

TCRdb's table, derived via immunoSEQ multiplex PCR, lists solely in-frame clones and lacks some. The sample gives about 300,000 clones, 85% of which show up once; 1.5% to 2% is in the top ten. The CDR3 is 16 residues long. The germline V gene has CDR1 MNHEY and CDR2 SMNVEV (reference sequence). The ends were cut back, 6 bases at V and 2 bases at J, with 19 bases in the middle. Across fewer than 25 US areas, participants ranged in age from about 18 to 100 years. Contact with a PCR-confirmed or clinician-diagnosed COVID-19 case occurred within 2 weeks of entry. This chain connects TRBV27 to TRBJ1-1; D is unclear. Sample: PBMCs or T cells enriched from blood (not recorded which). The TCR originated in a woman in her twenties or thirties who had been exposed to COVID-19. DNA for the CDR3: TGTGCCAGCAGCTCTAGGACCCCGGGAGTAAACACTGAAGCTTTCTTT. Residues: CASSSRTPGVNTEAFF.